One sample yielded the 17 T cell receptor beta chains listed below, sequenced in a study of blood T cell repertoires in COVID-19 (dated by TCRdb to about 2020). The protocol used for the library was the immunoSEQ multiplex PCR assay. TCRdb re-hosts the immuneACCESS table, in-frame sequences only. Its copies lack some clones; in the studies checked, an unresolved V gene accounts for under half of them, and the cause for the rest is not known. In all, the sample holds about 270,000 clones, and 91% of those were seen once. Clones ranked in the top ten supply approximately 2.5% of the sample. The sequenced sample consisted of peripheral blood. The receptors were gathered from a person under 30 with COVID-19, enrolled during active disease.

The genes are TRBV12-3 or TRBV12-4 and TRBJ2-7, with D unclear. Trimming stripped 5 bases from V and 6 bases from J, with 11 bases between. The CDR3 contains 12 residues. The CDR3 reads CASSEISGEQYF. Written as DNA, the CDR3 is TGTGCCAGCAGTGAGATCTCGGGCGAGCAGTACTTC.

The DNA for the CDR3 is TGTGCCACCAGTGATCTTGACGCGCGGGGACTTTATGGCTACACCTTC. It specifies CATSDLDARGLYGYTF. The chain combines TRBV24-1 with TRBJ1-2, with a tentative D call TRBD1 (5 bases). In germline, CDR1 is KGHDR, CDR2 SFDVKD. The CDR3 loop spans 16 amino acids. V was trimmed by 3 bases and J by 5 bases, leaving 18 bases between them.

The chain links TRBV12-3 or TRBV12-4 to TRBJ1-2; TRBD1 might be the D (5 bases). V was clipped by 5 bases and J by 8 bases, with 15 bases between them. This CDR3 contains 13 residues. This CDR3 reads CASSGSGSRGYTF. CDR3 in DNA: TGTGCCAGCAGTGGATCAGGGTCACGGGGCTACACCTTC.

This clone was recorded a few times. The same CDR3 also results from other DNA sequences found in this sample. The J gene is TRBJ2-7, the V gene TRBV28; possible D gene TRBD2, 5 bases. Germline loops: CDR1 MDHEN, CDR2 SYDVKM. Trimming pared 1 base from V and 2 bases from J, leaving 12 bases between. This CDR3 comprises 15 residues. This CDR3 is CASSLSGGGTYEQYF. CDR3 in DNA: TGTGCCAGCAGTTTATCAGGAGGTGGGACCTACGAGCAGTACTTC.

In this sample, this clone turned up a few times. The V gene is TRBV6-2 or TRBV6-3, the J gene TRBJ1-5; D is perhaps TRBD1 (6 bases). There are 15 residues in the CDR3. Germline lookup yields CDR1 MNHEY and CDR2 SVGEGT. Trimming took off 0 bases at V and 3 bases at J, with 9 bases between the two ends. The CDR3 nucleotides are TGTGCCAGCAGTTACTCTGGGGGCCTCAATCAGCCCCAGCATTTT. It translates to CASSYSGGLNQPQHF.

The rearrangement uses TRBV4-1 and TRBJ1-4, with D hard to call. Germline CDR1 is MGHRA and CDR2 is YSYEKL. There are 16 residues in the CDR3. The germline V and J ends were trimmed by 0 bases and 9 bases, with 17 bases remaining between them. CDR3 coding DNA: TGCGCCAGCAGCCAAGATACCACAGCGGGTTGGAAAAAACTGTTTTTT. Translated, it gives CASSQDTTAGWKKLFF.

This clone was seen a handful of times. The V call is TRBV7-9, the J call TRBJ1-4, with 9 positions matching TRBD1. The CDR3 consists of 16 residues. V shed 2 bases and J 6 bases; nucleotides not matched to a gene: 7. From germline, CDR1 is SEHNR and CDR2 FQNEAQ (reference sequence). CDR3 amino acids: CASSLQSYRGHEKLFF. The CDR3 bases are TGTGCCAGCAGCTTACAGTCATACAGGGGGCATGAAAAACTGTTTTTT.

This rearrangement joins TRBV5-1 to TRBJ2-1; TRBD1 matches 9 bases. Trimming at V came to 3 bases and at J to 9 bases, leaving 10 bases not matched to a gene. This CDR3 is 15 amino acids long. The germline CDR1 and CDR2 sequences are SGHRS and YFSETQ. The CDR3 region has the DNA TGCGCCAGCAGCTCACAGGGGGCGACGAACCCTGAGCAGTTCTTC. Residues: CASSSQGATNPEQFF.

The rearrangement joins TRBV6-1 to TRBJ2-7; TRBD1 matches 8 bases. Unmatched junction bases numbered 4, after V lost 0 bases and J lost 3 bases. Germline values: CDR1 MNHNS, CDR2 SASEGT. The CDR3 totals 15 residues. CDR3 in amino acids: CASSEADRVIYEQYF. The CDR3 DNA reads as TGTGCCAGCAGTGAAGCGGACAGGGTAATCTACGAGCAGTACTTC.

This clone was counted only a few times. The chain has TRBV19 and TRBJ2-7; 8 nucleotides agree with TRBD1. CDR1 and CDR2 (germline): LNHDA, SQIVND (reference sequence). There are 13 residues in the CDR3. V lost 5 bases and J lost 6; bases outside the gene matches: 6. DNA for the CDR3: TGTGCCAGTAGTGTTCAGGGGGCCTCCGAGCAGTACTTC. Its translation: CASSVQGASEQYF. The variable domain in full, completed from reference TRBV19 and TRBJ2-7, reads DGGITQSPKYLFRKEGQNVTLSCEQNLNHDAMYWYRQDPGQGLRLIYYSQIVNDFQKGDIAEGYSVSREKKESFPLTVTSAQKNPTAFYLCASSVQGASEQYFGPGTRLTVT.

The rearrangement uses TRBV25-1 and TRBJ1-4, with no clear D. The germline gives CDR1 MGHDK, CDR2 SYGVNS. Trimming cost V 8 bases and J 2 bases, with 18 bases left between them. The length of the CDR3 is 16 residues. CDR3 DNA: TGTGCCAGCGAATCACGTGGGAGGGCGACTAATGAAAAACTGTTTTTT. Translating gives CASESRGRATNEKLFF.

The V gene is TRBV24-1, the J gene TRBJ2-2; the D gene is possibly TRBD2 (5 bases). The CDR3 extends over 19 amino acids. V was trimmed by 3 bases and J by 3 bases, leaving 22 bases between them. The germline gives CDR1 KGHDR, CDR2 SFDVKD. Written as DNA, the CDR3 is TGTGCCACCAGTGATCCCAGAACTACGTTAGGGAGTTACACCGGGGAGCTGTTTTTT. Its translation is CATSDPRTTLGSYTGELFF.

This clone was found once. The genes are TRBV2 and TRBJ2-1; D ambiguous. Germline V CDR1 and CDR2: SNHLY, FYNNEI. The CDR3 runs 11 residues. V gave up 5 bases and J gave up 6 bases, with 5 bases separating them. The chain's CDR3 is CASSQLNEQFF. DNA of the CDR3: TGTGCCAGCAGTCAACTCAATGAGCAGTTCTTC.

The chain carries TRBV9 and TRBJ2-7; D perhaps matches TRBD1 (8 bases). Germline values: CDR1 SGDLS, CDR2 YYNGEE. This CDR3 is 15 amino acids long. With 4 bases removed from V and 6 bases from J, the gap between germline ends came to 20 bases. The CDR3 nucleotides read TGTGCCAGCAGCCCAACAGGGGGGAGGGCCGGCGAGCAGTACTTC. Translation: CASSPTGGRAGEQYF.

The J gene is TRBJ1-5, the V gene TRBV19, with no clear D. This CDR3 spans 14 amino acids. The germline V gene has CDR1 LNHDA and CDR2 SQIVND (reference sequence). The V end lost 1 base, the J end lost 6 bases, and 10 bases lay between the germline ends. Here the CDR3 DNA reads TGTGCCAGTAGTATAGGTCCAGGTGGTCAGCCCCAGCATTTT. Translating gives CASSIGPGGQPQHF.

The chain couples TRBV9 to TRBJ2-1; maybe TRBD1 (5 bases). The germline CDR1 and CDR2 sequences are SGDLS and YYNGEE. V was cut by 6 bases and J by 2 bases, with 21 bases left in between. CDR3 length: 17 amino acids. For the CDR3, the DNA is TGTGCCAGCATCGATAACCCGACAGAGTCCCCCTACAATGAGCAGTTCTTC. Its protein is CASIDNPTESPYNEQFF.

V gene TRBV15 combines with J gene TRBJ2-7; TRBD2 aligns across 8 bases. Germline values: CDR1 LNHNV, CDR2 YYDKDF (reference sequence). The ends lost 3 bases at V and 0 bases at J; junction bases unmatched: 1. CDR3 length equals 14 residues. CDR3 sequence (DNA): TGTGCCACCAGCAGTAGCGGGATCTCCTACGAGCAGTACTTC. It yields the protein CATSSSGISYEQYF. Based on the CDR3 plus reference TRBV15 and TRBJ2-7, the full variable domain is DAMVIQNPRYQVTQFGKPVTLSCSQTLNHNVMYWYQQKSSQAPKLLFHYYDKDFNNEADTPDNFQSRRPNTSFCFLDIRSPGLGDTAMYLCATSSSGISYEQYFGPGTRLTVT.